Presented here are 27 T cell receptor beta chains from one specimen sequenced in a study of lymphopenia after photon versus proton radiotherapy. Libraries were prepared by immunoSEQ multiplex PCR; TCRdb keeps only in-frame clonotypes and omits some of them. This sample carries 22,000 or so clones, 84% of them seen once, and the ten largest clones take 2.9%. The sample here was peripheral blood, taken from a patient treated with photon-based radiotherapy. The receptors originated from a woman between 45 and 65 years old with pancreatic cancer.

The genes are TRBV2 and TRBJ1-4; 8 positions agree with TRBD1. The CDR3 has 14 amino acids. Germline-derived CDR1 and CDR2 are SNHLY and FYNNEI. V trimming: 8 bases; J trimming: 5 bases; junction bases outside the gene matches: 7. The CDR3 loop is CASRGTGGNEKLFF. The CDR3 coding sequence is TGTGCCAGCCGAGGGACAGGCGGAAATGAAAAACTGTTTTTT.

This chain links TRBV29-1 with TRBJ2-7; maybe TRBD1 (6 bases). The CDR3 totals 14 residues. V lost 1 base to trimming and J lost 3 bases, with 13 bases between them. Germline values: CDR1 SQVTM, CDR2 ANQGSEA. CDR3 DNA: TGCAGCGTTGAAGTCCAGGACAGCATCTACGAGCAGTACTTC. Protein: CSVEVQDSIYEQYF.

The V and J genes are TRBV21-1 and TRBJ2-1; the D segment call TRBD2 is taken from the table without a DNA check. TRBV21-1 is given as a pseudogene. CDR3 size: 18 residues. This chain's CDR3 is CASSRDERSLRIPNEQFF. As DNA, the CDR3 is TGTGCCAGCAGCAGAGACGAGAGGTCGCTTCGCATACCCAATGAGCAGTTCTTC.

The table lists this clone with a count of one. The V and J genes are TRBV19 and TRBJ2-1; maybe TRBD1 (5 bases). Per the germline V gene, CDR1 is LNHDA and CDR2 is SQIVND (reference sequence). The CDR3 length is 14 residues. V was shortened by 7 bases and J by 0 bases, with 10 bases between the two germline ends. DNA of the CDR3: TGTGCCAGTAACCAGGGCAGCTCCTACAATGAGCAGTTCTTC. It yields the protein CASNQGSSYNEQFF.

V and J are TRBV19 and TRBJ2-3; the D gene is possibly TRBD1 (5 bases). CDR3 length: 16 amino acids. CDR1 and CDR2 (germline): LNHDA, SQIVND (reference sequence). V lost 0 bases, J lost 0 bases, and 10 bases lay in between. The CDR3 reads CASSIDQGYSTDTQYF. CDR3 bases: TGTGCCAGTAGTATAGATCAGGGATATAGCACAGATACGCAGTATTTT.

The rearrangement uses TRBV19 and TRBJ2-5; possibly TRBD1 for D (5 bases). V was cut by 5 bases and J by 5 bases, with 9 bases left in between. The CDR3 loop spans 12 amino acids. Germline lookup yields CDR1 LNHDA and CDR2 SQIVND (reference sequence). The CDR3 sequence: CASSVPGETQYF. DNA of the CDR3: TGTGCCAGTAGTGTTCCAGGGGAGACCCAGTACTTC.

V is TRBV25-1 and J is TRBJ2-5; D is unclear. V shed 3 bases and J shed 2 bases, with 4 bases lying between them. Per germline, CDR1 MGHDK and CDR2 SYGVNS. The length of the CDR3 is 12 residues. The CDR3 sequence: CASSDWQETQYF. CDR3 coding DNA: TGTGCCAGCAGTGACTGGCAAGAGACCCAGTACTTC.

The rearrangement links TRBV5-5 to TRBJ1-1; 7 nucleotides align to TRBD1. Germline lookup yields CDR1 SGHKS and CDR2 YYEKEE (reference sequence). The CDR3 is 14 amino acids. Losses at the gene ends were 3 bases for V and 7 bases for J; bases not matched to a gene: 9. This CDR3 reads CASSSTTGAGEAFF. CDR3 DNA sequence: TGTGCCAGCAGCTCGACAACAGGGGCGGGTGAAGCTTTCTTT.

The CDR3 is CAIRPSEAYEQYF. The CDR3 bases are TGTGCCATCCGGCCTAGCGAAGCCTACGAGCAGTACTTC. The gene calls are TRBV10-3 and TRBJ2-7, with a possible D match to TRBD2 (6 bases). The CDR3 runs 13 residues. Germline CDR1 reads ENHRY; CDR2 reads SYGVKD. V lost 8 bases and J 2 bases, leaving 13 bases between the germline ends.

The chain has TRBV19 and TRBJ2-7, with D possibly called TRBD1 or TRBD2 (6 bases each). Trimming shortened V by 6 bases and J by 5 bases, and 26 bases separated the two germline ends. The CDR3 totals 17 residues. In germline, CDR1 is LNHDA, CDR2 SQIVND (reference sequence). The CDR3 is CASSPPPPRGRSDEQYF. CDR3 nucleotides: TGTGCCAGTAGCCCGCCCCCGCCCCGGGGGCGAAGTGACGAGCAGTACTTC.

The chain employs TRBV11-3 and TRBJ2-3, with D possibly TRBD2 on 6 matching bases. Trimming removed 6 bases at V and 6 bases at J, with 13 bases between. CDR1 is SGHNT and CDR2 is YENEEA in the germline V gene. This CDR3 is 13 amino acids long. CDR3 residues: CASSRDSTDTQYF. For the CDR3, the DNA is TGTGCCAGCAGTCGGGACTCGACGGATACGCAGTATTTT. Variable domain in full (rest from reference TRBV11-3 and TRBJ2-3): EAGVVQSPRYKIIEKKQPVAFWCNPISGHNTLYWYLQNLGQGPELLIRYENEEAVDDSQLPKDRFSAERLKGVDSTLKIQPAELGDSAVYLCASSRDSTDTQYFGPGTRLTVL.

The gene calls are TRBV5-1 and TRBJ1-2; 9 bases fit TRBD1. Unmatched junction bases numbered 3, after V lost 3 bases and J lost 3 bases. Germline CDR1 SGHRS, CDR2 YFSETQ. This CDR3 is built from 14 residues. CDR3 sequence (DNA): TGCGCCAGCAGCTGGGACAGGGCGGACTATGGCTACACCTTC. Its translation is CASSWDRADYGYTF.

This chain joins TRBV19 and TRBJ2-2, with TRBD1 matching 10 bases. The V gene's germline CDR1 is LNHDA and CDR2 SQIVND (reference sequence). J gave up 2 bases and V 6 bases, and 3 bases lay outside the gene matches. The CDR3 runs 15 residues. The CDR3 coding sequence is TGTGCCAGTAGCCGGACAGGGGGAAACACCGGGGAGCTGTTTTTT. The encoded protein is CASSRTGGNTGELFF.

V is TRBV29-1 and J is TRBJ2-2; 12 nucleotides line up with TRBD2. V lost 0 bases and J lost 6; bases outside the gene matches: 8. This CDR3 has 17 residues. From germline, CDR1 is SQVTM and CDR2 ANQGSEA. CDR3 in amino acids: CSVEDRSSGRAPGELFF. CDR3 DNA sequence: TGCAGCGTTGAAGATCGTTCTAGCGGGAGGGCTCCCGGGGAGCTGTTTTTT.

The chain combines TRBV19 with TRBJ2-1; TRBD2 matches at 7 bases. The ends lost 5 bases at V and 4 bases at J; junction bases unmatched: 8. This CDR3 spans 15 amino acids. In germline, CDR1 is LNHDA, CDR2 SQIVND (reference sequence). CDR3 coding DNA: TGTGCCAGTAGTCCCGGGGAGGGCCGTTACAATGAGCAGTTCTTC. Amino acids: CASSPGEGRYNEQFF. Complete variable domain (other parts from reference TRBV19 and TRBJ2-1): DGGITQSPKYLFRKEGQNVTLSCEQNLNHDAMYWYRQDPGQGLRLIYYSQIVNDFQKGDIAEGYSVSREKKESFPLTVTSAQKNPTAFYLCASSPGEGRYNEQFFGPGTRLTVL.

CDR3 bases: TGTGCCAGCTCACAGGAGACAGGAAACCAAGAGACCCAGTACTTC. It codes for CASSQETGNQETQYF. V gene TRBV18 combines with J gene TRBJ2-5; perhaps TRBD1 as D (6 bases). Germline V lookup: CDR1 KGHSH, CDR2 LQKENI. This CDR3 is built from 15 residues. The ends were cut back, 4 bases at V and 0 bases at J, with 12 bases in the middle.

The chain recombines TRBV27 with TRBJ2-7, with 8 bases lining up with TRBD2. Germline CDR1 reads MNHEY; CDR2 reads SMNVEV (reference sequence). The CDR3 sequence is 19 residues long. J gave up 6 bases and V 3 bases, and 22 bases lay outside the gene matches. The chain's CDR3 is CASSFRSISGTSRGAEQYF. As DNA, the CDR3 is TGTGCCAGCAGTTTCCGCAGTATCTCCGGGACTAGTCGAGGCGCCGAGCAGTACTTC.

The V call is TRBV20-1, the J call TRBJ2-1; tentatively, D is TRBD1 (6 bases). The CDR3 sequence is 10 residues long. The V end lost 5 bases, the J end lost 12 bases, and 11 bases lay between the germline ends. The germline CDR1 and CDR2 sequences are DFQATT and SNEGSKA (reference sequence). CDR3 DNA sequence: TGCAGTGCTCAAGGGGGTGGGCAGTTCTTC. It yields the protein CSAQGGGQFF.

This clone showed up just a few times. The CDR3 coding sequence is TGTGCCAGCAGCTTGTCAGGACACGTCACAGATACGCAGTATTTT. This encodes CASSLSGHVTDTQYF. The J gene is TRBJ2-3, the V gene TRBV7-2; a possible D gene is TRBD1 (5 bases). V dropped 3 bases and J dropped 2 bases, with 12 bases sitting between them. CDR1 and CDR2 (germline): SGHTA, FQGNSA. This CDR3 has 15 residues.

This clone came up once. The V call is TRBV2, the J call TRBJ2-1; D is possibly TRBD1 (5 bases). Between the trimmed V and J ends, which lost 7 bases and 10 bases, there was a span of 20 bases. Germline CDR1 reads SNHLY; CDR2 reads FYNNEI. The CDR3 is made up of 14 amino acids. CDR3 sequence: CASISTGPRREQFF. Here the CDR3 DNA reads TGTGCCAGCATTTCTACAGGCCCCAGAAGAGAGCAGTTCTTC.

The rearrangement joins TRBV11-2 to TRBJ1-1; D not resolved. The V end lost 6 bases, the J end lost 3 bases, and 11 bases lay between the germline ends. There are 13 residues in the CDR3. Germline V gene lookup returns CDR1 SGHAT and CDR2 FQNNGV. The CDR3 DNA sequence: TGTGCCAGCAGTCGACTGGCTGACACTGAAGCTTTCTTT. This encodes CASSRLADTEAFF.

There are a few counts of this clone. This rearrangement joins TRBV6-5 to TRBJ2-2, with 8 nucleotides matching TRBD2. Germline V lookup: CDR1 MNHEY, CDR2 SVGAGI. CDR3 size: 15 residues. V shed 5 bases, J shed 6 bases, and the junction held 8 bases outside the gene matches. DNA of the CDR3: TGTGCCAGCAGTCCCAGCGGGAGCGGGGCCGGGGAGCTGTTTTTT. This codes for CASSPSGSGAGELFF.

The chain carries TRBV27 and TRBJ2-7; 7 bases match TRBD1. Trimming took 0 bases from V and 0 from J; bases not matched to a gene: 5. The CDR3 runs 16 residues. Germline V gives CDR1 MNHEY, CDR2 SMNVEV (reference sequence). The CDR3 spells CASSLSGQAISYEQYF. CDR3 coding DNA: TGTGCCAGCAGTTTATCCGGACAGGCCATCTCCTACGAGCAGTACTTC.

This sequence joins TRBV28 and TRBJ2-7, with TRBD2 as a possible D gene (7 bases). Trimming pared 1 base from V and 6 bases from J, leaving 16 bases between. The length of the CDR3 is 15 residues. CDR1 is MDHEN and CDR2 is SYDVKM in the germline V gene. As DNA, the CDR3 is TGTGCCAGCAGTTTATTCGGGGGGCAAGGCCTCGAGCAGTACTTC. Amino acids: CASSLFGGQGLEQYF.

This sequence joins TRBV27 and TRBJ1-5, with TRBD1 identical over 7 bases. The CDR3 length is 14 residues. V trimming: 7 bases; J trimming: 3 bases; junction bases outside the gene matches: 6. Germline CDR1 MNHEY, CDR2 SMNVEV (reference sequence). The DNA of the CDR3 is TGTGCCAGCACCCAGACAGGGATCAATCAGCCCCAGCATTTT. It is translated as CASTQTGINQPQHF.

The CDR3 loop reads CSDGGTEAFF. In DNA form, the CDR3 reads TGCAGTGATGGAGGTACTGAAGCTTTCTTT. The rearrangement links TRBV20-1 to TRBJ1-1; D unresolved. This CDR3 spans 10 amino acids. V was pared by 7 bases and J by 5 bases, with 8 bases between. The V gene's germline CDR1 is DFQATT and CDR2 SNEGSKA (reference sequence).

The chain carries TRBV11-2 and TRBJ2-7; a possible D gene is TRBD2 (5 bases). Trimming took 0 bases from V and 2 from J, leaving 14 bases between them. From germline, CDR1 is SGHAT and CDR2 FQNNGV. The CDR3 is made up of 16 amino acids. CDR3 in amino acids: CASSLEAFPGTYEQYF. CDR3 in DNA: TGTGCCAGCAGCTTAGAAGCCTTTCCGGGGACCTACGAGCAGTACTTC. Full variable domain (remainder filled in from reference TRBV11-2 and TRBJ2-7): EAGVAQSPRYKIIEKRQSVAFWCNPISGHATLYWYQQILGQGPKLLIQFQNNGVVDDSQLPKDRFSAERLKGVDSTLKIQPAKLEDSAVYLCASSLEAFPGTYEQYFGPGTRLTVT.